This TCR beta chain emerged from a study of blood T cell repertoires in COVID-19. Germline V gene lookup returns CDR1 LNHNV and CDR2 YYDKDF (reference sequence). This CDR3 spans 15 amino acids. J gave up 6 bases and V 4 bases, and 8 bases lay outside the gene matches. Libraries were prepared by immunoSEQ multiplex PCR; TCRdb keeps only in-frame clonotypes and omits some of them. The data hold 250,000 to 350,000 clones, with roughly 87% observed a single time. The chain uses TRBV15 and TRBJ2-3; 9 positions agree with TRBD2. This TCR was sampled from a woman aged 18-29 years who had recovered from COVID-19. The specimen was PBMCs or T cells enriched from blood (not recorded which). CDR3 amino acids: CATSTRLAGSDTQYF. The CDR3 DNA reads TGTGCCACCAGCACCCGGCTAGCGGGGAGTGATACGCAGTATTTT.